The sequence of this T cell receptor beta chain was determined in a study of blood T cell repertoires in COVID-19. Study summary: Collection of acute and convalescent COVID-19 samples took place in the United States, Italy and Spain.

V was pared by 3 bases and J by 0 bases, with 9 bases between. From germline, CDR1 is GTSNPN and CDR2 SVGIG (reference sequence). This CDR3 is 14 amino acids long. This clone was recorded a few times. The assay was immunoSEQ multiplex PCR, and TCRdb's table has in-frame clones only and misses some. The sample has roughly 45,000 clones; 90% are singletons. The sample consisted of peripheral blood. The rearrangement links TRBV30 to TRBJ1-5; the D gene is possibly TRBD1 (5 bases). The sequence was obtained from a man aged 65-85 years with active COVID-19. The CDR3 DNA is TGTGCCTGGAGCGCAGACAGTAGCAATCAGCCCCAGCATTTT. This codes for CAWSADSSNQPQHF.